Listed below are T cell receptor beta chains from one sample, sequenced in a study of blood T cell repertoires in COVID-19. Measured with immunoSEQ multiplex PCR; TCRdb has only the in-frame clones, and not every one. The profile shows some 220,000 clones, around 84% of them singletons. Sequenced sample: peripheral blood. The receptors originated from a man aged 45-65 years with active or convalescent COVID-19. Both conserved end residues are trimmed from each CDR3.

j_gene	v_gene	CDR3aa
TRBJ2-3	TRBV9	ASSGSGGTDTQY
TRBJ1-1	TRBV2	ASRGQGNTEAF
TRBJ2-1	TRBV29-1	SVERGLPDEQF
TRBJ2-1	TRBV13	ASRIRDSFNEQF
TRBJ1-2	TRBV2	ASSRQAYGYT
TRBJ2-2	TRBV6-2/TRBV6-3	ASSYWRLATGELF
TRBJ1-2	TRBV28	ASSSDRGGGYT
TRBJ1-1	TRBV2	ASDGGKAF
TRBJ2-1	TRBV19	ASSPTSGRAPEQF
TRBJ2-7	TRBV3-1/TRBV3-2	ASSRSCEQY
TRBJ2-1	TRBV10-3	AISVLAGGSYNEQF